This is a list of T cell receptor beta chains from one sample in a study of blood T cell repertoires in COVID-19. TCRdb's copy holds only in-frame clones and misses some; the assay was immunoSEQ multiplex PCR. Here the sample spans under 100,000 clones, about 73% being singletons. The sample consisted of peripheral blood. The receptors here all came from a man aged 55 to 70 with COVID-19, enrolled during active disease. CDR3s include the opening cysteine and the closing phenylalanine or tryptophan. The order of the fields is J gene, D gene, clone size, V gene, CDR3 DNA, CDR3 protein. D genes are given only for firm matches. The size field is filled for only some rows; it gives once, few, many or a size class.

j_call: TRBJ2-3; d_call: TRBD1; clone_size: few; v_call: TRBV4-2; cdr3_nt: TGTGCCAGCAGCCAGGAGGGACAGGGCACAGATACGCAGTATTTT; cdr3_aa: CASSQEGQGTDTQYF
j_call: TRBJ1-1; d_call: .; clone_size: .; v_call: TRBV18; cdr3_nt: TGTGCCAGCTCACCAACAGGAGGGAGAGCCACTGAAGCTTTCTTT; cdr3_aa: CASSPTGGRATEAFF
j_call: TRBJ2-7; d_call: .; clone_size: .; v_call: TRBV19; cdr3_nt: TGTGCCAGTAGTATTGAGGTGGGGAGGAACGAGCAGTACTTC; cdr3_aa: CASSIEVGRNEQYF
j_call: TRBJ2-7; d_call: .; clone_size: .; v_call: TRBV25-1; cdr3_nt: TGTGCCAGCAGTCCCCGTGCCTACGAGCAGTACTTC; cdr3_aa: CASSPRAYEQYF
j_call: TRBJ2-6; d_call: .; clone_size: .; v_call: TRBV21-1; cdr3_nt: TGTGCCAGCAGCAAAATACCGGGACAGGGGATTGCTGGGGCCAACGTCCTGACTTTC; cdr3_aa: CASSKIPGQGIAGANVLTF
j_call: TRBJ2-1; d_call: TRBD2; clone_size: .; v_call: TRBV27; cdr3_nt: TGTGCCAGCAGTCCGGGACTAGTTAATCGCAATGAGCAGTTCTTC; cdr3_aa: CASSPGLVNRNEQFF
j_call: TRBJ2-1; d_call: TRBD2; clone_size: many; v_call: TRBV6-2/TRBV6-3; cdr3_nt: TGTGCCAGCAGTGGGACTAGCGGGGGTTATAATGAGCAGTTCTTC; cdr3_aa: CASSGTSGGYNEQFF
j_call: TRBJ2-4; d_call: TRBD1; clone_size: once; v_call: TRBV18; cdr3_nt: TGTGCCAGCTCACCTCTAGGGACAGGATTAGCCAAAAACATTCAGTACTTC; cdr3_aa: CASSPLGTGLAKNIQYF
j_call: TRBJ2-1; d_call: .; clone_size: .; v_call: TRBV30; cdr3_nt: TGTGCCTGGAGTGTGACCGTCGGACCAGCGGCCTACAATGAGCAGTTCTTC; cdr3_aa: CAWSVTVGPAAYNEQFF
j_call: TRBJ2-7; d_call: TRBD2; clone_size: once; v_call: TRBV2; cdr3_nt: TGTGCCAGCAGTGAGAGACTAGCGGGAGGCCTAGGGGAGCAGTACTTC; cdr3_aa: CASSERLAGGLGEQYF
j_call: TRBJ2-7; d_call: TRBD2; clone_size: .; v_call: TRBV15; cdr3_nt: TGTGCCACCAGCGTGGGCGGACTAGCGGGTACCTACGAGCAGTACTTC; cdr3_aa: CATSVGGLAGTYEQYF
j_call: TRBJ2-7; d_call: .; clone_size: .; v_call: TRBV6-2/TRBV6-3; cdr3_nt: TGTGCCAGCAGTTACTCGACGCGGGCTGGCCGGGCCGAGCAGTACTTC; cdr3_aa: CASSYSTRAGRAEQYF
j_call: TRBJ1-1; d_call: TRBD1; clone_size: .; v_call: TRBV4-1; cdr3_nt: TGCGCCAGCAGCCAAGAACCCCGGGACAGGAACACTGAAGCTTTCTTT; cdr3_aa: CASSQEPRDRNTEAFF
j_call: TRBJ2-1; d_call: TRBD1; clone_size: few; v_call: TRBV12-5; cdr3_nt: TGTGCTAGTGGTTTGGGAGACAGGGTCCATGAGCAGTTCTTC; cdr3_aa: CASGLGDRVHEQFF
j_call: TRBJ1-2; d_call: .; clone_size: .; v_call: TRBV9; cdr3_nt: TGTGCCAGCAGCGAAAAAAATAAACGGGGCACCTTC; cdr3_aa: CASSEKNKRGTF
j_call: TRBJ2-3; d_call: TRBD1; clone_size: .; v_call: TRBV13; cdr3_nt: TGTGCCAGCAGCCCATACAGGGGGAAAGGTGCAGATACGCAGTATTTT; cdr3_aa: CASSPYRGKGADTQYF
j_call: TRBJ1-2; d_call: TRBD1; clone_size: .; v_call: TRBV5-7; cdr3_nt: TGTGCCAGCAGCCCGAGACAGGGATCCCCCACTAACTATGGCTACACCTTC; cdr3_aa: CASSPRQGSPTNYGYTF
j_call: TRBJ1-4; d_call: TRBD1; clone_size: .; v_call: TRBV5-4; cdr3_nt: TGTGCCAGCAGCAGCTACAGGGGCCTACGCCTGTTTTTT; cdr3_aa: CASSSYRGLRLFF
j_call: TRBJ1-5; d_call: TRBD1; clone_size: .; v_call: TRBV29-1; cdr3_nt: TGCAGCGCCTCGGACAGGGAGAGCAATCAGCCCCAGCATTTT; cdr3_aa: CSASDRESNQPQHF
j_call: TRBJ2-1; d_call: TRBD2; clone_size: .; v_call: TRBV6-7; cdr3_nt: TGTGCCAGCAGTTACCCTACTACTAGCGGGAGATCCTACAATGAGCAGTTCTTC; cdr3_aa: CASSYPTTSGRSYNEQFF
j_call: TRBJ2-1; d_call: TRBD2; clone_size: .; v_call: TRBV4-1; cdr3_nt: TGCGCCAGCAGCCAACTCGGACTAGCCGTCGAAGATGAGCAGTTCTTC; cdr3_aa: CASSQLGLAVEDEQFF
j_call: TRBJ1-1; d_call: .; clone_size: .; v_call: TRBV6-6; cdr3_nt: TGTGCCAGCAGTAACAGGGTTTCTAACACTGAAGCTTTCTTT; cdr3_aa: CASSNRVSNTEAFF
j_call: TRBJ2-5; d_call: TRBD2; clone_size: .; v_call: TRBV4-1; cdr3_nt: TGCGCCAGCAGCCTCCGACTAGCGGGATCGAGCGAGACCCAGTACTTC; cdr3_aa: CASSLRLAGSSETQYF
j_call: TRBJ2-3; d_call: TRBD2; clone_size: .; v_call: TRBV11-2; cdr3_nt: TGTGCCAGCAGCCCGAGGACTAGCGGGGGCCCCACAGATACGCAGTATTTT; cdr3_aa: CASSPRTSGGPTDTQYF
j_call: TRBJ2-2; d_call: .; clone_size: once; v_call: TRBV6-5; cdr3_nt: TGTGCCAGCAGTCAGCAGAGGCTAAACACCGGGGAGCTGTTTTTT; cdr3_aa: CASSQQRLNTGELFF
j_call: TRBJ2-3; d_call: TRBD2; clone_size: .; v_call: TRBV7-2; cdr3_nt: TGTGCCAGCAGCTTATCAGCGGGGGGGACAGATACGCAGTATTTT; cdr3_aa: CASSLSAGGTDTQYF
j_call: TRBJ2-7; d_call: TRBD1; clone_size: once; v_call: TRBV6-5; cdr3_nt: TGTGCCAGCAGCCGAGCAGGGGGCGGCGAGCAGTACTTC; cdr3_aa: CASSRAGGGEQYF
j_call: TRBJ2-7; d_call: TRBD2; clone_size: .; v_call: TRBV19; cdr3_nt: TGTGCCAGTAGTATGGGACTAGACTACGAGCAGTACTTC; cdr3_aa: CASSMGLDYEQYF
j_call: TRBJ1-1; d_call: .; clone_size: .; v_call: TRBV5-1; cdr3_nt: TGCGCCAGCAGCTTGGCCCGGGGTTTGGAAACTGAAGCTTTCTTT; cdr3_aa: CASSLARGLETEAFF
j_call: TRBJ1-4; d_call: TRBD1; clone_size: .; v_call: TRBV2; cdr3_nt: TGTGCCAGCACAACGGGACAGGGGTGGAATGAAAAACTGTTTTTT; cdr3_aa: CASTTGQGWNEKLFF
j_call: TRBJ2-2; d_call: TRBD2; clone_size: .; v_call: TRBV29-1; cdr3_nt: TGCAGCGCCCGACTAGCGGGAGGGGAGCTGTTTTTT; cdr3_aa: CSARLAGGELFF
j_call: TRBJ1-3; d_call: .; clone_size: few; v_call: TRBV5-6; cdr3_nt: TGTGCCAGCAGCTCCCGGACAGAGTCCTTCTCTGGAAACACCATATATTTT; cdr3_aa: CASSSRTESFSGNTIYF
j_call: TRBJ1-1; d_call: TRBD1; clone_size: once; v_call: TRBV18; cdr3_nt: TGTGCCAGCTCACCTTTCGGGACAGGGGTGAACACTGAAGCTTTCTTT; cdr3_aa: CASSPFGTGVNTEAFF
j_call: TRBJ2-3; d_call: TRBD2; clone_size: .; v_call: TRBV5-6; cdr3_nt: TGTGCCAGCAGCTTGAGGTCGACTAGCGGGATGTTTAGCACAGATACGCAGTATTTT; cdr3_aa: CASSLRSTSGMFSTDTQYF
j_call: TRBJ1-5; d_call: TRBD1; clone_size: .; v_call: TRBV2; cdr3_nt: TGTGCCAGCAGCAGTGGGACAGCTAATCAGCCCCAGCATTTT; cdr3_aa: CASSSGTANQPQHF
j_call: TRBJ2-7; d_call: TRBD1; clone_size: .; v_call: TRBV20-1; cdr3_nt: TGCAGTGCTAGGGACAGGGACAAGCAGTACTTC; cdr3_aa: CSARDRDKQYF
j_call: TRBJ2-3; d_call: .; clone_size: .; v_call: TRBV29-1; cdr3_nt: TGCAGCGTCGGAACTAGCAATTGGTTGGACACAGATACGCAGTATTTT; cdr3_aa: CSVGTSNWLDTDTQYF
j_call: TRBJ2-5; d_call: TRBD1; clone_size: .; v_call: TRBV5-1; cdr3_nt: TGCGCCAGCAGCTCGGGACAGCCTAAAGAGACCCAGTACTTC; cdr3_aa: CASSSGQPKETQYF
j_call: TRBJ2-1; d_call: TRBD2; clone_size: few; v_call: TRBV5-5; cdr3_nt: TGTGCCAGCCTCCGACTAGCGGAAACTAATGAGCAGTTCTTC; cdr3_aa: CASLRLAETNEQFF
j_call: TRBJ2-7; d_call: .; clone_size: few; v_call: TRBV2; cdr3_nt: TGTGCCAGCAGACAGGAAAACTACGAGCAGTACTTC; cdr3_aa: CASRQENYEQYF
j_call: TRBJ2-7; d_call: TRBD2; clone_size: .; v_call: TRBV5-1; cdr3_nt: TGCGCCAGCAGCCCGGGAGAGGGACTAGGGTACGAGCAGTACTTC; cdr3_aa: CASSPGEGLGYEQYF
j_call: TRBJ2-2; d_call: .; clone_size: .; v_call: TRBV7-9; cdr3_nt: TGTGCCAGCAGCCCCCAAAACACCGGGGAGCTGTTTTTT; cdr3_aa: CASSPQNTGELFF